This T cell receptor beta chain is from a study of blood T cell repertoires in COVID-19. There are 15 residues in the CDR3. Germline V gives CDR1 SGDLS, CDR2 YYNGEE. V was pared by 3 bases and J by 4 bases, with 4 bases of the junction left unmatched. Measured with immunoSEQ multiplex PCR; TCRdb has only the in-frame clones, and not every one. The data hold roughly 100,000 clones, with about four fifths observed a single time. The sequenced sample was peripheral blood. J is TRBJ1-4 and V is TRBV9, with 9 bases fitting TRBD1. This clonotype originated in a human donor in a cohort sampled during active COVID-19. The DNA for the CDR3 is TGTGCCAGCAGCGGACGGACAGGGGATAATGAAAAACTGTTTTTT. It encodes CASSGRTGDNEKLFF.